This TCR beta chain was documented in a study of early T cells in non-severe SARS-CoV-2 infection (dated by TCRdb to the early 2020s). About the investigation overall: Bulk RNA from unsorted whole blood was used for TCR sequencing, so alpha and beta chains could not be paired. What the work shows at the level of the full study, not this receptor alone: VDJdb matching was skewed toward anti-spike CD8 responses and likely underestimated virus-specific expansions, missing private and CD4 specificities.

The study was a case-control design nested within a healthcare worker cohort in London, UK, with weekly nasopharyngeal swab PCR tests and blood sampling. Between 23 and 31 March 2020, the week of the UK lockdown, healthcare workers were enrolled and then followed up weekly for as long as 16 weeks. Libraries came from 5' RACE. TCRdb names NextSeq 500 as the instrument used. In the TCR library protocol, unique molecular identifiers were attached to individual cDNA molecules to correct for PCR bias and sequencing error. Both TCR alpha and beta chains were sequenced, and tight co-correlation was observed between alpha and beta sequence abundances in each sample. The study's own analysis went as follows. Decombinator V4 was used to annotate TCR sequences for V gene, J gene and CDR3. TCRs were defined as expanded if a significant change between any two time points was detected under a Poisson model with p below 0.0001. Abundances of TCRs were expressed as counts per million after normalisation to the total number of TCRs sequenced in each sample. TRAV1-2 paired with TRAJ12, TRAJ20 or TRAJ33 defined MAIT TCRs, while TRAV10 paired with TRAJ18 defined iNKT TCRs. VDJdb, accessed on 1 November 2021, was searched for TCRs annotated for CMV, EBV and SARS-CoV-2, and TCRs annotated for more than one antigen were excluded. Clones were called with MiXCR by TCRdb after fastp trimmed the public reads at Q25, and only in-frame beta chains were retained. Every distinct CDR3 protein forms one entry, paired with its most common genes and DNA. The V and J calls were determined by TCRdb, not by the authors. The sample table shows some 50,000 distinct CDR3 sequences, and more than 9% are seen once. 4.2% of the sample is in the top ten clones.

In this sample, this clonotype turned up a few times. Its cognate antigen has yet to be identified. Base qualities are not at hand, and no much larger clone is one base apart. CDR1 and CDR2, per the germline V gene, are SQVTM and ANQGSEA. V loses 6 bases at its end and J loses 6 bases; junction bases beyond the gene matches: 7. CDR3 length: 13 amino acids, cysteine to phenylalanine. Only the CDR3 DNA is retained, 39 bases long and in frame from the first base. The clonotype was recovered from an adult who was a healthcare worker with PCR-confirmed SARS-CoV-2 infection or an uninfected control (not recorded which). The sequencing input was whole blood. The chain employs TRBV29-1 and TRBJ1-1, with 10 bases matching TRBD1. The nucleotides read TGCAGCGTCCCCTCTGGGACAGGGGCTGAAGCTTTCTTT. Translated, this is CSVPSGTGAEAFF. Joined to the reference TRBV29-1 and TRBJ1-1 proteins, this CDR3 gives the full variable domain: SAVISQKPSRDICQRGTSLTIQCQVDSQVTMMFWYRQQPGQSLTLIATANQGSEATYESGFVIDKFPISRPNLTFSTLTVSNMSPEDSSIYLCSVPSGTGAEAFFGQGTRLTVV.